This T cell receptor beta chain was recovered during a study of shared clonotypes between healthy human individuals (dated by TCRdb to 2018 to 2020). General notes on the study: The cohort comprised a couple of women and a few men aged 18 to 49 years. For each donor, CD4 naive and CD4 memory were each run on three plates, CD8 naive on two plates, and CD8 memory on one plate. The study deeply sequenced blood TCR repertoires of about five healthy adults to estimate repertoire size and the extent of clonotype sharing between individuals. To increase sequencing depth and limit assay-specific biases, TCR repertoire library preparation and sequencing were carried out by different laboratories using diverse techniques. Leukapheresis yielded between about 0.85 and 10 billion PBMCs per donor. Study-wide findings and limitations: Higher generation probabilities were observed for clonotypes shared by all four sorted-subset donors than for non-shared clonotypes. Because the study included only a small number of donors, the genetic and exposure-history diversity represented was limited. Pairwise subsampling led to the expectation that sequencing depth would affect the degree of clonotype sharing among donors. About 5% of naive CD4, 3.5% of naive CD8, roughly 2.4% of memory CD4, and 0.35% to 0.4% of memory CD8 clonotypes were shared across four donors. Estimated clonotype richness was generally larger for naive than for memory subsets. Sampling was limited to blood, and TCR repertoires in tissue likely differ from TCR repertoires in blood. Even with the large sequencing depth, rarefaction of the sorted-subset datasets indicated that sequencing was incomplete.

As to this clone: No antigen is known for it. No clone much larger than this one lies a single base away; base qualities are absent.

The CDR3, cysteine through phenylalanine, is 13 amino acids long. The entry retains the CDR3 DNA only, 39 bases that are in frame from base 1. Trimming at the junction amounts to 6 bases on V and 2 bases on J, and the germline ends lie 11 bases apart. CDR1 KGHSH and CDR2 LQKENI were looked up in the germline V gene. Healthy HIV-negative adults with no recently reported acute infections or vaccinations were included as donors. Every donor was a Caucasian adult residing in Nashville, Tennessee, USA. Magnetic negative selection was used to enrich CD4+ T cells, after which naive cells were positively selected on CD45RA and the negative fraction became the memory subset. Blood was obtained by leukapheresis, after which PBMCs were separated by Ficoll-Histopaque density gradient centrifugation and cryopreserved in liquid nitrogen vapor phase. Analytical flow cytometry was used to check the purity and quantity of each magnetically sorted T cell population. Genomic DNA was isolated from each sorted fraction and quantified by UV absorbance on a Nanodrop 2000c.

Using the deep immunoSEQ assay, multiplex PCR amplified TCR CDR3 regions from genomic DNA. Genomic DNA extracted from each cell subset was distributed evenly over all wells of several immunoSEQ 96-well plates, and each plate served as one replicate. Each replicate PCR for sorted subsets received approximately 220 ng genomic DNA, equal to about 30,000 T cell genomes. Purified libraries were quantified with a Qubit 3.0 fluorometer, sized on a Bioanalyzer 2100, and re-quantified with the KAPA Library Quantification kit. Every immunoSEQ 96-well plate was sequenced on a separate single-read 150-cycle Illumina NextSeq 550 flow cell. The paper's data handling went like this. Because only junctional sequences without quality scores were contained in the immunoSEQ output, filtering matching that applied to full-length reads could not be performed. Sequences were annotated with PyIR, a Python wrapper for IgBLAST v1.9, and V/J genes and CDR3 were assigned using IMGT germline references. Reads were removed for weak V/J assignments (E-value above 1e-6), missing CDR3, stop codons, out-of-frame junctions, or ambiguous translated residues. V3J clonotypes were defined as sequences sharing the same inferred V gene, J gene, and CDR3 amino acid sequence. The percentage overlap between two repertoires was calculated by dividing the number of shared unique clonotypes by the size of the smaller repertoire. Richness of each repertoire was evaluated using RTK rarefaction, the Chao1 estimator, and Recon v2.1 estimates of unobserved clonotypes. Generation probabilities for all TCRbeta clonotypes obtained by the gDNA method from several donors were computed using OLGA. The table was pulled from immuneACCESS by TCRdb, which kept in-frame rearrangements only. Such tables lose some clones; where checked, under half of the loss comes from unresolved V genes, and the rest has no known cause. The V and J calls and clone size were taken over from that table, and D and trimming were inferred from the DNA. The sample table contains some 2,100,000 clones; only one count was recorded for approximately 96% of them. 0.13% of the sample comes from the top ten.

The sequencing sample was made of naive CD4+ T cells sorted from blood. Read against the paper, the sample's cell subset or site label means: CD45RA+ positively selected. The origin of this receptor is a man between 18 and 29 years old in good health. The chain is made from TRBV18 and TRBJ2-7; the D gene identity is not certain. For the CDR3, the sequence is CASSDSRTYEQYF. The bases are TGTGCCAGCTCCGACTCACGTACCTACGAGCAGTACTTC.